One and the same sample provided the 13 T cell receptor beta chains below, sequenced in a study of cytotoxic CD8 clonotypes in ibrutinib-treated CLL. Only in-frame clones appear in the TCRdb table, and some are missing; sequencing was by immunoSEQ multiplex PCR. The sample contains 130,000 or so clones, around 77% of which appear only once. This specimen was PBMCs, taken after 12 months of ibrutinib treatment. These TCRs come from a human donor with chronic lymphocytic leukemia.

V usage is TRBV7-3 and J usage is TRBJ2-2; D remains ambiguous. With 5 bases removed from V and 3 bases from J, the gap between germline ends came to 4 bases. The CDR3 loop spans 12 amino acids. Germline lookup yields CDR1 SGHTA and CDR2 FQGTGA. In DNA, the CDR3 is TGTGCCAGCAGCGACTACACCGGGGAGCTGTTTTTT. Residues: CASSDYTGELFF.

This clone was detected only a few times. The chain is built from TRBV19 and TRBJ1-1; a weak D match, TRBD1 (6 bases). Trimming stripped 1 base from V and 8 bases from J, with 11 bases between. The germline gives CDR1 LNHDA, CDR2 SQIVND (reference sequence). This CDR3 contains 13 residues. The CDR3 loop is CASSIGGRREAFF. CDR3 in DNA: TGTGCCAGTAGTATAGGGGGGCGCAGGGAAGCTTTCTTT.

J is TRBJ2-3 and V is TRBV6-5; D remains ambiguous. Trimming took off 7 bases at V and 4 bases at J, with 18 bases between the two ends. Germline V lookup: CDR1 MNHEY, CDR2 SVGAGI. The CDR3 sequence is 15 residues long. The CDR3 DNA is TGTGCCAGCAATCTCACCCGTTATAGACCAGATACGCAGTATTTT. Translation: CASNLTRYRPDTQYF.

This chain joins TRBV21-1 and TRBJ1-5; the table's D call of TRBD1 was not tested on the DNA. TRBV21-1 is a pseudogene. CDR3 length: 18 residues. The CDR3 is CASSSTGSCRGSNQPQHF. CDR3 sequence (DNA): TGTGCCAGCAGCTCTACGGGGTCGTGCAGGGGAAGCAATCAGCCCCAGCATTTT.

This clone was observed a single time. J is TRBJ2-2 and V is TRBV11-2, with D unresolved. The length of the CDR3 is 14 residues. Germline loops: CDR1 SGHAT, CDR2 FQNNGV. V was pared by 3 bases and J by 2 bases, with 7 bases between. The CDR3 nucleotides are TGTGCCAGCAGCTTCGGCCCAAACACCGGGGAGCTGTTTTTT. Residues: CASSFGPNTGELFF.

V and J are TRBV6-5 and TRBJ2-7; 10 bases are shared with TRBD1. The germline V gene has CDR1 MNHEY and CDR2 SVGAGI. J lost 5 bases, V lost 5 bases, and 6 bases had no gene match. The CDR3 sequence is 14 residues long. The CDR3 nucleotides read TGTGCCAGCAGTCACGGGACAGGGGTCCACGAGCAGTACTTC. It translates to CASSHGTGVHEQYF.

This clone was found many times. The CDR3 protein is CASSEAQISYGYTF. In nucleotides, the CDR3 is TGTGCCAGCAGTGAAGCCCAGATTAGCTATGGCTACACCTTC. This chain uses TRBV6-1 with TRBJ1-2, with D hard to call. CDR3 length equals 14 residues. Germline V lookup: CDR1 MNHNS, CDR2 SASEGT. The germline V and J ends were trimmed by 0 bases and 4 bases, with 9 bases remaining between them.

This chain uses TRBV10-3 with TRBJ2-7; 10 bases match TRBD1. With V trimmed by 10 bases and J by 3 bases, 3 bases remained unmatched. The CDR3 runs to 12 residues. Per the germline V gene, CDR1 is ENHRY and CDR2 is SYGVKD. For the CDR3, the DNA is TGTGCCACCAGGACAGGGGGCTACGAGCAGTACTTC. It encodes CATRTGGYEQYF.

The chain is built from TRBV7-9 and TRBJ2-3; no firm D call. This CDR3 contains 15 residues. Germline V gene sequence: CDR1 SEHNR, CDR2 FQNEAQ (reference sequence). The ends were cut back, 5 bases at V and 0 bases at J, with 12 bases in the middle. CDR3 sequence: CASSTPGHSTDTQYF. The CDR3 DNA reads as TGTGCCAGCAGCACCCCCGGGCACAGCACAGATACGCAGTATTTT.

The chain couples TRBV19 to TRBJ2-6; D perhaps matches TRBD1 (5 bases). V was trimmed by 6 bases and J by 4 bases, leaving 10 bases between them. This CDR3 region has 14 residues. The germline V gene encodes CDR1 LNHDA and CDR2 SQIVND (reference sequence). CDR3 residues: CASRQGSGANVLTF. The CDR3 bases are TGTGCCAGTAGGCAGGGATCAGGGGCCAACGTCCTGACTTTC.

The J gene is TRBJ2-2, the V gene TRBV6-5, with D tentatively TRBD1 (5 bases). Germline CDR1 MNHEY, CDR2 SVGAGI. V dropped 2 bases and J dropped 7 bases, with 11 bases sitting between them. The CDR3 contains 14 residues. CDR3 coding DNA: TGTGCCAGCAGTTACACCAGGGTAGTCGGGGAGCTGTTTTTT. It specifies CASSYTRVVGELFF.

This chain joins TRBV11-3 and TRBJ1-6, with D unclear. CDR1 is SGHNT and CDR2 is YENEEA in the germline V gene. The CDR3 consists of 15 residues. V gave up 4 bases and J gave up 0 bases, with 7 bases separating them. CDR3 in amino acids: CASSWGTSYNSPLHF. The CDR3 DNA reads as TGTGCCAGCAGCTGGGGAACCTCCTATAATTCACCCCTCCACTTT.

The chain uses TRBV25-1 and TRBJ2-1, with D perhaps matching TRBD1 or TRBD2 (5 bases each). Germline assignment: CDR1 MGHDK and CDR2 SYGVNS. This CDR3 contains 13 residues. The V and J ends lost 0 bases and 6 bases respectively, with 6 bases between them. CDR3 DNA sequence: TGTGCCAGCAGTGAATATGGGGGCAATGAGCAGTTCTTC. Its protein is CASSEYGGNEQFF. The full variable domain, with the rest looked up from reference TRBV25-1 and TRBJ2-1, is EADIYQTPRYLVIGTGKKITLECSQTMGHDKMYWYQQDPGMELHLIHYSYGVNSTEKGDLSSESTVSRIRTEHFPLTLESARPSHTSQYLCASSEYGGNEQFFGPGTRLTVL.